This T cell receptor beta chain was retrieved from a study of cytomegalovirus exposure and HLA in healthy donors. General observations from the study: HLA-A and HLA-B allele assignments for most subjects were reportedly predicted accurately using TCR beta sequences. The productive fraction for most TCR beta V segments was about 87% or about 30% in an earlier analysis.

The PCR contained 60 Vbeta and 13 Jbeta primers. Some clones are missing from TCRdb's copy, which holds only in-frame ones; the method was immunoSEQ multiplex PCR. The table has under 200,000 clones, around 85% seen once. All donors participated as healthy donors of bone marrow. Of note for this clone: Antigen unknown.

Germline assignment: CDR1 LGHNA and CDR2 YSLEER. The CDR3 contains 15 residues. V lost 2 bases to trimming and J lost 6 bases; unmatched junction nucleotides: 4. The rearrangement uses TRBV4-3 and TRBJ2-2; TRBD2 matches 9 bases. The origin of this receptor is a man between 45 and 60 years old in good health and CMV-seronegative. Sequencing was done on a sample of PBMCs. The DNA for the CDR3 is TGCGCCAGCAGCCAAAAACTAGCGGGCGCCGGGGAGCTGTTTTTT. As protein: CASSQKLAGAGELFF.